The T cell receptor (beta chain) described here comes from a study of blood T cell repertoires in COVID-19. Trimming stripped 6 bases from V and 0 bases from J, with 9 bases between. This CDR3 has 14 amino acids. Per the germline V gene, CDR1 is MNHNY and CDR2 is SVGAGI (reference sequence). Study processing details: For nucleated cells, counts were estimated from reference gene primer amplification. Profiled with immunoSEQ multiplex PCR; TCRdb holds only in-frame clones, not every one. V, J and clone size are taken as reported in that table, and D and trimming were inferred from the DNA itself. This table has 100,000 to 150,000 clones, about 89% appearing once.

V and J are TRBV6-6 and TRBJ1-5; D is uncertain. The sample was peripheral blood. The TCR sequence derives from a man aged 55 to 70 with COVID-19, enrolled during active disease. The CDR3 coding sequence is TGTGCCAGCAGCCCCGGTAGTAGCAATCAGCCCCAGCATTTT. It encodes CASSPGSSNQPQHF.